This entry lists 20 T cell receptor beta chains sequenced from one sample in a study of blood T cell repertoires in COVID-19. The protocol was immunoSEQ multiplex PCR, while the TCRdb copy is restricted to in-frame clones and leaves out a portion. The sample has about 60,000 clones; over 55% are singletons. Sequencing was performed on peripheral blood. The receptors were sampled from a woman in her sixties or seventies with COVID-19, enrolled during active disease.

The genes are TRBV9 and TRBJ2-3, with TRBD1 matching over 8 bases. Germline V gene lookup returns CDR1 SGDLS and CDR2 YYNGEE. The CDR3 has 15 residues. The J segment lost 4 bases and the V segment lost 4 bases, leaving 8 bases of the junction unmatched. CDR3 bases: TGTGCCAGCAGCACACGGACAGGGCTTGCAGATACGCAGTATTTT. The encoded protein is CASSTRTGLADTQYF.

The chain couples TRBV5-1 to TRBJ1-1, with a tentative D call TRBD1 (5 bases). V was cut by 2 bases and J by 3 bases, with 8 bases left in between. The V gene's germline CDR1 is SGHRS and CDR2 YFSETQ. This CDR3 has 13 amino acids. The CDR3 here is CASSFGGDTEAFF. The CDR3 bases are TGCGCCAGCAGCTTTGGGGGGGACACTGAAGCTTTCTTT.

This clone has only a few counts. The chain has TRBV6-2 or TRBV6-3 and TRBJ2-1, with D possibly matching TRBD2 (6 bases). CDR3 size: 21 residues. Trimming pared 0 bases from V and 0 bases from J, leaving 24 bases between. From germline, CDR1 is MNHEY and CDR2 SVGEGT. The CDR3 DNA is TGTGCCAGCAGTTACTCGACTGGGGAGGTCGCCTCCCTTAGCTCCTACAATGAGCAGTTCTTC. It specifies CASSYSTGEVASLSSYNEQFF.

This clone was recorded a few times. The chain employs TRBV6-5 and TRBJ1-2; D possibly corresponds to TRBD1 (5 bases). The length of the CDR3 is 10 residues. Looked up from germline, CDR1 is MNHEY and CDR2 is SVGAGI. V shed 9 bases and J shed 7 bases, with 9 bases lying between them. The CDR3 loop reads CASGRGGYTF. In nucleotides, the CDR3 is TGTGCCAGTGGAAGGGGTGGCTACACCTTC.

This clone was seen a few times. The chain has TRBV2 and TRBJ1-1; D unclear. With 3 bases removed from V and 0 bases from J, the gap between germline ends came to 8 bases. This CDR3 is 14 amino acids long. The germline CDR1 and CDR2 sequences are SNHLY and FYNNEI. The CDR3 region has the DNA TGTGCCAGCAGTGACGGAGGGATGAACACTGAAGCTTTCTTT. Its protein is CASSDGGMNTEAFF.

This rearrangement joins TRBV24-1 to TRBJ2-1; TRBD2 aligns across 11 bases. Losses at the gene ends were 4 bases for V and 10 bases for J; bases not matched to a gene: 8. This CDR3 spans 15 amino acids. CDR1 is KGHDR and CDR2 is SFDVKD in the germline V gene. The CDR3 here is CATSDPSGRLGEQFF. The DNA of the CDR3 is TGTGCCACCAGTGACCCTAGCGGGAGGCTTGGAGAGCAGTTCTTC.

The V gene is TRBV6-4, the J gene TRBJ2-7; D remains unclear. This CDR3 has 17 residues. V lost 6 bases to trimming and J lost 0 bases, with 21 bases between them. Germline CDR1 and CDR2: MRHNA and SNTAGT. CDR3 loop: CASRPICGRGSSYEQYV. The DNA of the CDR3 is TGTGCCAGCAGACCGATTTGTGGTAGAGGAAGCTCCTACGAGCAGTACGTC.

This sequence joins TRBV7-3 and TRBJ1-2; possibly TRBD1 for D (6 bases). The V gene lost 5 bases and the J gene lost 0 bases, with 13 bases spanning the gap. Per germline, CDR1 SGHTA and CDR2 FQGTGA. This CDR3 contains 15 residues. The CDR3 DNA reads TGTGCCAGCAGCGAAGGACAGATCCCTAACTATGGCTACACCTTC. Translation: CASSEGQIPNYGYTF.

This clone was detected ten times or more. V gene TRBV6-5 combines with J gene TRBJ2-5, with 8 nucleotides matching TRBD1. V was clipped by 8 bases and J by 12 bases; unmatched bases: 8. CDR3 length: 11 amino acids. Germline loops: CDR1 MNHEY, CDR2 SVGAGI. The DNA of the CDR3 is TGTGCCAGCGAAGTGGGGACAGGAAAGTACTTC. It translates to CASEVGTGKYF.

The chain combines TRBV7-9 with TRBJ1-6, with D perhaps TRBD1 (5 bases). CDR1 is SEHNR and CDR2 is FQNEAQ in the germline V gene (reference sequence). This CDR3 is 13 amino acids long. V gave up 4 bases and J gave up 8 bases, with 9 bases separating them. CDR3 in DNA: TGTGCCAGCAGCTCCACGACAGATTCACCCCTCCACTTT. Its translation: CASSSTTDSPLHF. Full variable domain (missing parts from reference TRBV7-9 and TRBJ1-6): DTGVSQNPRHKITKRGQNVTFRCDPISEHNRLYWYRQTLGQGPEFLTYFQNEAQLEKSRLLSDRFSAERPKGSFSTLEIQRTEQGDSAMYLCASSSTTDSPLHFGNGTRLTVT.

The chain joins TRBV24-1 to TRBJ2-1; the D is unclear. The V gene's germline CDR1 is KGHDR and CDR2 SFDVKD. The length of the CDR3 is 14 residues. The V gene lost 4 bases and the J gene lost 5 bases, with 11 bases spanning the gap. CDR3 coding DNA: TGTGCCACCAGTGACCCTTCCACTCACAATGAGCAGTTCTTC. It specifies CATSDPSTHNEQFF.

J is TRBJ2-2 and V is TRBV5-6, with 8 bases lining up with TRBD1. The V and J ends lost 3 bases and 5 bases, in that order; junction bases with no gene match: 12. This CDR3 is built from 17 residues. Germline V gene data show CDR1 as SGHDT and CDR2 as YYEEEE. The CDR3 protein is CASSSMRTGLVTGELFF. CDR3 coding DNA: TGTGCCAGCAGCTCCATGCGGACAGGGTTGGTGACCGGGGAGCTGTTTTTT.

This clone was observed a few times. The rearrangement uses TRBV11-2 and TRBJ1-6; 7 bases map to TRBD1. This CDR3 has 15 residues. Germline values: CDR1 SGHAT, CDR2 FQNNGV. V lost 7 bases and J lost 3; bases outside the gene matches: 6. CDR3 DNA sequence: TGTGCCAGCACTCCTCAGGGGGGCTATAATTCACCCCTCCACTTT. Its protein is CASTPQGGYNSPLHF. Drawing the rest from reference TRBV11-2 and TRBJ1-6, the complete variable domain is EAGVAQSPRYKIIEKRQSVAFWCNPISGHATLYWYQQILGQGPKLLIQFQNNGVVDDSQLPKDRFSAERLKGVDSTLKIQPAKLEDSAVYLCASTPQGGYNSPLHFGNGTRLTVT.

V is TRBV6-5 and J is TRBJ1-4; 8 bases align to TRBD1. Germline V gene sequence: CDR1 MNHEY, CDR2 SVGAGI. The CDR3 has 14 amino acids. The ends lost 7 bases at V and 9 bases at J; junction bases unmatched: 10. Here the CDR3 reads CASTLDRAAKKLFF. The CDR3 nucleotides are TGTGCCAGCACCTTGGACAGGGCGGCCAAAAAACTGTTTTTT.

V gene TRBV7-9 combines with J gene TRBJ2-1, with D possibly TRBD2 on 5 matching bases. Germline V gene data show CDR1 as SEHNR and CDR2 as FQNEAQ (reference sequence). Trimming took off 5 bases at V and 6 bases at J, with 17 bases between the two ends. The CDR3 has 15 amino acids. Here the CDR3 reads CASSPEERAGNEQFF. In DNA, the CDR3 is TGTGCCAGCAGCCCTGAGGAGAGGGCCGGCAATGAGCAGTTCTTC.

This chain uses TRBV9 with TRBJ2-7; TRBD1 agrees at 11 bases. This CDR3 has 15 amino acids. With 1 base clipped from V and 5 bases from J, the junction kept 5 bases outside the gene matches. CDR1 and CDR2 (germline): SGDLS, YYNGEE. The CDR3 sequence is CASSVRGTGGNEQYF. CDR3 DNA: TGTGCCAGCAGCGTACGCGGGACAGGGGGTAACGAGCAGTACTTC.

The chain uses TRBV7-2 and TRBJ1-2; D perhaps matches TRBD1 (5 bases). Per the germline V gene, CDR1 is SGHTA and CDR2 is FQGNSA. CDR3 size: 16 residues. Trimming took 3 bases from V and 4 from J, leaving 18 bases between them. The CDR3 nucleotides are TGTGCCAGCAGCTTTGGACATCCTTCCCAATCCTATGGCTACACCTTC. The encoded protein is CASSFGHPSQSYGYTF. Combining the CDR3 with reference TRBV7-2 and TRBJ1-2 gives the whole variable domain GAGVSQSPSNKVTEKGKDVELRCDPISGHTALYWYRQSLGQGLEFLIYFQGNSAPDKSGLPSDRFSAERTGGSVSTLTIQRTQQEDSAVYLCASSFGHPSQSYGYTFGSGTRLTVV.

The table lists this clone with a few counts. This sequence joins TRBV24-1 and TRBJ2-1, with TRBD1 identical over 9 bases. Looked up from germline, CDR1 is KGHDR and CDR2 is SFDVKD. Trimming at V came to 4 bases and at J to 6 bases, leaving 9 bases not matched to a gene. This CDR3 region has 16 residues. The CDR3 sequence is CATSDPGQGRVNEQFF. The DNA for the CDR3 is TGTGCCACCAGTGACCCGGGACAGGGTCGGGTCAATGAGCAGTTCTTC.

V is TRBV6-5 and J is TRBJ1-5, with no clear D. The CDR3 is 12 residues long. Trimming removed 7 bases from V and 2 bases from J, with 6 bases in between. Germline loops: CDR1 MNHEY, CDR2 SVGAGI. The CDR3 sequence: CASKSGNQPQHF. DNA for the CDR3: TGTGCCAGCAAATCGGGCAATCAGCCCCAGCATTTT.

The chain links TRBV19 to TRBJ1-1; perhaps TRBD1 as D (5 bases). Germline CDR1 is LNHDA and CDR2 is SQIVND (reference sequence). CDR3 length: 13 residues. Trimming took off 6 bases at V and 5 bases at J, with 13 bases between the two ends. The CDR3 DNA follows: TGTGCCAGTAGAATCGCAGGGAAAACTGAAGCTTTCTTT. Translated, it gives CASRIAGKTEAFF.